This record looks at one T cell receptor beta chain sequence and its context. This specimen belongs to a study of blood T cells in healthy people across ages. A second roughly 6 to 12 cycle PCR used barcoded and J-beta primers. MiXCR, run by TCRdb on the 5' RACE reads, gives a single entry per CDR3 protein. Among 1 million or so distinct CDR3 sequences listed, 20% to 25% were seen once. The CDR3 is 15 residues long. CDR1 and CDR2 (germline): SGDLS, YYNGEE. Losses at the gene ends were 0 bases for V and 3 bases for J; bases not matched to a gene: 4. Roughly 10 milliliters of peripheral blood were drawn from each donor into EDTA-treated tubes. The sample was also reused in another study, on T cells of mothers and their children.

This sequence joins TRBV9 and TRBJ1-2; 8 nucleotides agree with TRBD1. Sequenced input: blood. This TCR came from a girl between 2 and 10 years old in good health. CDR3 sequence (DNA): TGTGCCAGCAGCGTAGACTGGGGACAGGACTATGGCTACACCTTC. Protein sequence: CASSVDWGQDYGYTF.